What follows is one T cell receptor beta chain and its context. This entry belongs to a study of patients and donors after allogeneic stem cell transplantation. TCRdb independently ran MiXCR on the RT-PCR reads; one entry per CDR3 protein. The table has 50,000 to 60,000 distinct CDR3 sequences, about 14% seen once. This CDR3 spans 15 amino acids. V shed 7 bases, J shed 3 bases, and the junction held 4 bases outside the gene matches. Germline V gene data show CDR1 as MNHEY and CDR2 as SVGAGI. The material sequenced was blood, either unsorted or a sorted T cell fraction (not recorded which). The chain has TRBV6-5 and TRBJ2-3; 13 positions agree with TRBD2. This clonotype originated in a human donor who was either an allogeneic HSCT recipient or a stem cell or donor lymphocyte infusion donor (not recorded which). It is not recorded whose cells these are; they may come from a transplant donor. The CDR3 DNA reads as TGTGCCAGCACCAAACTAGCGGGAGGGACAGATACGCAGTATTTT. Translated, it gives CASTKLAGGTDTQYF.